The source of this T cell receptor (beta chain) is a study of neurological immune-mediated disorders. Study findings and constraints: CDR3 amino acid sequences of expanded clones were not shared across subjects, a result suggesting private repertoires in all groups.

Via MiXCR, TCRdb re-called the 5' RACE reads, giving one row per CDR3 protein. Among over 60,000 distinct CDR3 sequences, under 5.5% were seen once, and the ten largest hold around 2.2%. Germline loops: CDR1 LGHDT, CDR2 YNNKEL (reference sequence). This CDR3 region has 14 residues. Trimming shortened V by 2 bases and J by 3 bases, and 8 bases separated the two germline ends. This clonotype was seen repeatedly, ten times or more. The antigen remains unidentified. The chain combines TRBV3-1 with TRBJ1-5; D is perhaps TRBD1 (6 bases). The material sequenced was PBMCs. The TCR comes from a woman aged 65 to 85 with multiple sclerosis. In DNA form, the CDR3 reads TGTGCCAGCAGCCAAAGGGGGGACAATCAGCCCCAGCATTTT. Translated: CASSQRGDNQPQHF.